This T cell receptor beta chain was captured in a study of blood T cell repertoires in COVID-19. Overall study: The United States, Italy and Spain provided the acute and convalescent COVID-19 samples. The analysed material was cDNA or gDNA that came from T cells, B-cell-depleted T cells, or PBMCs.

Per the study methods: How many nucleated cells were present was estimated from reference gene primer amplification. Profiled with immunoSEQ multiplex PCR; TCRdb holds only in-frame clones, not every one. V and J calls and clone size are those listed in that table; D and trimming were worked out from the DNA. The sample shows more than 250,000 clones, about 88% of them seen only once. Germline assignment: CDR1 SGHAT and CDR2 FQNNGV. CDR3 size: 16 residues. J gave up 0 bases and V 5 bases, and 5 bases lay outside the gene matches. The J gene is TRBJ2-5, the V gene TRBV11-2, with 11 bases lining up with TRBD2. The sample taken for sequencing was peripheral blood. The TCR comes from a man aged 18 to 29 with active or convalescent COVID-19. The CDR3 DNA follows: TGTGCCAGCAGCCATAGGACTAGCGGGTACCAAGAGACCCAGTACTTC. Encoded protein: CASSHRTSGYQETQYF. The entire variable domain, with the rest obtained from reference TRBV11-2 and TRBJ2-5, is as follows: EAGVAQSPRYKIIEKRQSVAFWCNPISGHATLYWYQQILGQGPKLLIQFQNNGVVDDSQLPKDRFSAERLKGVDSTLKIQPAKLEDSAVYLCASSHRTSGYQETQYFGPGTRLLVL.